The 31 T cell receptor beta chains below come from one sample, sequenced in a study of blood T cell repertoires in COVID-19. Here immunoSEQ multiplex PCR was the method, and the copy in TCRdb shows in-frame clones only, minus some. This table holds some 140,000 clones, roughly 84% found once. Sequenced sample: PBMCs or T cells enriched from blood (not recorded which). These receptors were collected from a man aged 40-55 years with acute COVID-19.

The genes are TRBV7-9 and TRBJ1-2; D not resolved. Germline CDR1 reads SEHNR; CDR2 reads FQNEAQ (reference sequence). V was trimmed by 1 base and J by 3 bases, leaving 21 bases between them. CDR3 size: 18 residues. CDR3 DNA: TGTGCCAGCAGCTTAGTCTCCCCCTCTTACTACCAAGACTATGGCTACACCTTC. Translated, it gives CASSLVSPSYYQDYGYTF.

The V and J genes are TRBV29-1 and TRBJ2-2; D remains ambiguous. Germline CDR1 reads SQVTM; CDR2 reads ANQGSEA. V lost 5 bases, J lost 6 bases, and 10 bases lay in between. This CDR3 spans 12 amino acids. The CDR3 spells CSVISSPGELFF. In DNA, the CDR3 is TGCAGCGTTATCAGTTCCCCCGGGGAGCTGTTTTTT.

This clone was seen a handful of times. The chain joins TRBV9 to TRBJ2-2; 10 nucleotides agree with TRBD2. This CDR3 comprises 19 residues. The V gene's germline CDR1 is SGDLS and CDR2 YYNGEE. J was trimmed by 1 base and V by 1 base; bases with no gene match: 10. The CDR3 DNA is TGTGCCAGCAGCGTATTGGGCCCCATAGCGGGAGGGAACACCGGGGAGCTGTTTTTT. It translates to CASSVLGPIAGGNTGELFF.

The chain is built from TRBV4-1 and TRBJ2-3; 9 bases are shared with TRBD2. V shed 3 bases and J 5 bases; nucleotides not matched to a gene: 6. The V gene's germline CDR1 is MGHRA and CDR2 YSYEKL. The CDR3 sequence is 15 residues long. DNA for the CDR3: TGCGCCAGCAGCCACGTAGCGGGGGAGGTAGATACGCAGTATTTT. It translates to CASSHVAGEVDTQYF.

This clone was observed a handful of times. CDR3 in DNA: TGCAGCGTGGCCGGCGGGGCAGAGTACGAGCAGTACTTC. Translated: CSVAGGAEYEQYF. The chain carries TRBV29-1 and TRBJ2-7, with D possibly TRBD2 on 6 matching bases. Between the trimmed V and J ends, which lost 6 bases and 4 bases, there was a span of 16 bases. The germline gives CDR1 SQVTM, CDR2 ANQGSEA. CDR3 size: 13 residues.

The chain recombines TRBV5-1 with TRBJ1-2; 7 positions match TRBD1. The CDR3 extends over 14 amino acids. V lost 4 bases and J lost 2; bases outside the gene matches: 5. The germline CDR1 and CDR2 sequences are SGHRS and YFSETQ. The CDR3 spells CASSPGDRNYGYTF. The CDR3 DNA reads as TGCGCCAGCAGCCCTGGGGACAGAAACTATGGCTACACCTTC.

Written as DNA, the CDR3 is TGTGCCAGCAGTGACAGCGTCAGGGGGCAGGATGAAGCTTTCTTT. It specifies CASSDSVRGQDEAFF. This chain links TRBV2 with TRBJ1-1; 8 positions agree with TRBD1. The germline gives CDR1 SNHLY, CDR2 FYNNEI. The length of the CDR3 is 15 residues. The trim removed 3 bases at V and 7 bases at J, leaving 10 bases unmatched.

This chain joins TRBV4-1 and TRBJ2-7, with TRBD1 identical over 8 bases. Unmatched junction bases numbered 7, after V lost 3 bases and J lost 3 bases. The CDR3 has 15 residues. The germline CDR1 and CDR2 sequences are MGHRA and YSYEKL. The CDR3 coding sequence is TGCGCCAGCAGCCAGGCCGGGACAGGATTCTACGAGCAGTACTTC. Translated, it gives CASSQAGTGFYEQYF.

This clone is a singleton in its sample. The V call is TRBV10-3, the J call TRBJ1-2; the D gene is possibly TRBD1 (5 bases). Looked up from germline, CDR1 is ENHRY and CDR2 is SYGVKD. Trimming pared 2 bases from V and 6 bases from J, leaving 16 bases between. CDR3 size: 15 residues. CDR3 sequence reads: CAISEPGRRGDGYTF. DNA for the CDR3: TGTGCCATCAGTGAGCCGGGTAGGAGGGGCGATGGCTACACCTTC.

The V and J genes are TRBV5-1 and TRBJ2-6; a weak D match, TRBD2 (6 bases). This CDR3 comprises 17 residues. V lost 6 bases to trimming and J lost 0 bases, with 16 bases between them. CDR1 and CDR2 (germline): SGHRS, YFSETQ. CDR3 sequence: CASKGGALLSGANVLTF. The CDR3 DNA is TGCGCCAGCAAAGGAGGGGCCCTCCTCTCTGGGGCCAACGTCCTGACTTTC.

The V and J genes are TRBV6-2 or TRBV6-3 and TRBJ1-2, with D uncertain. The CDR3 runs 12 residues. Between the trimmed V and J ends, which lost 5 bases and 8 bases, there was a span of 12 bases. Looked up from germline, CDR1 is MNHEY and CDR2 is SVGEGT. CDR3 DNA sequence: TGTGCCAGCAGTAACCCCTTGGGCGGCTACACCTTC. Its protein is CASSNPLGGYTF.

This clone has more than one count but fewer than ten. The genes are TRBV18 and TRBJ1-3; D may be TRBD1 (5 bases). V was shortened by 3 bases and J by 9 bases, with 12 bases between the two germline ends. The CDR3 contains 13 residues. In germline, CDR1 is KGHSH, CDR2 LQKENI. The DNA for the CDR3 is TGTGCCAGCTCACCTTCCGAAGGGGCCACCATATATTTT. It translates to CASSPSEGATIYF. Full variable domain (rest looked up from reference TRBV18 and TRBJ1-3): NAGVMQNPRHLVRRRGQEARLRCSPMKGHSHVYWYRQLPEEGLKFMVYLQKENIIDESGMPKERFSAEFPKEGPSILRIQQVVRGDSAAYFCASSPSEGATIYFGEGSWLTVV.

The V call is TRBV5-5, the J call TRBJ1-2; D not certain. This CDR3 is 12 amino acids long. From germline, CDR1 is SGHKS and CDR2 YYEKEE (reference sequence). Trimming removed 4 bases from V and 6 bases from J, with 10 bases in between. The CDR3 coding sequence is TGTGCCAGCAGCCTCACCCAGAATGGCTACACCTTC. Its translation: CASSLTQNGYTF.

The rearrangement joins TRBV9 to TRBJ2-2; weak D call: TRBD2 (6 bases). There are 16 residues in the CDR3. Germline CDR1 SGDLS, CDR2 YYNGEE. V lost 0 bases to trimming and J lost 3 bases, with 12 bases between them. CDR3 DNA sequence: TGTGCCAGCAGCGTAGCACTAGGAGGGGACACCGGGGAGCTGTTTTTT. This translates into CASSVALGGDTGELFF.

The chain carries TRBV4-3 and TRBJ1-1; 8 nucleotides line up with TRBD1. J was trimmed by 1 base and V by 4 bases; bases with no gene match: 5. There are 15 residues in the CDR3. CDR1 is LGHNA, CDR2 YSLEER, per germline. The CDR3 protein is CASSPRTGPNTEAFF. Written as DNA, the CDR3 is TGCGCCAGCAGCCCAAGGACAGGGCCGAACACTGAAGCTTTCTTT.

The rearrangement joins TRBV19 to TRBJ1-1; maybe TRBD1 (5 bases). Trimming took off 3 bases at V and 3 bases at J, with 14 bases between the two ends. CDR1 is LNHDA, CDR2 SQIVND, per germline (reference sequence). The CDR3 sequence is 15 residues long. The CDR3 DNA is TGTGCCAGTAGTATTCACAGACAGATGCACACTGAAGCTTTCTTT. It encodes CASSIHRQMHTEAFF.

The chain recombines TRBV5-5 with TRBJ1-3; D remains ambiguous. V lost 0 bases to trimming and J lost 5 bases, with 9 bases between them. Germline loops: CDR1 SGHKS, CDR2 YYEKEE (reference sequence). CDR3 length: 14 amino acids. The chain's CDR3 is CASSLVPTRNTIYF. The DNA for the CDR3 is TGTGCCAGCAGCTTGGTCCCAACTCGAAACACCATATATTTT.

This chain links TRBV9 with TRBJ2-1; 8 bases fit TRBD2. Germline CDR1 and CDR2: SGDLS and YYNGEE. CDR3 length: 17 residues. The V gene end was trimmed by 0 bases and the J gene end by 2 bases; junction bases not matched to a gene: 7. The CDR3 loop reads CASSVATGGPPYNEQFF. As DNA, the CDR3 is TGTGCCAGCAGCGTAGCTACGGGAGGGCCCCCCTACAATGAGCAGTTCTTC. Based on the CDR3 plus reference TRBV9 and TRBJ2-1, the full variable domain is DSGVTQTPKHLITATGQRVTLRCSPRSGDLSVYWYQQSLDQGLQFLIQYYNGEERAKGNILERFSAQQFPDLHSELNLSSLELGDSALYFCASSVATGGPPYNEQFFGPGTRLTVL.

The rearrangement links TRBV9 to TRBJ2-1; possibly TRBD1 for D (6 bases). CDR3 length: 16 amino acids. V dropped 0 bases and J dropped 2 bases, with 12 bases sitting between them. CDR1 and CDR2 from the germline V gene are SGDLS and YYNGEE. The CDR3, as DNA: TGTGCCAGCAGCGTAGACCACAGGACAGCCTACAATGAGCAGTTCTTC. Protein sequence: CASSVDHRTAYNEQFF.

V is TRBV18 and J is TRBJ1-1, with TRBD1 as a possible D gene (5 bases). This CDR3 has 17 residues. The germline CDR1 and CDR2 sequences are KGHSH and LQKENI. With 3 bases removed from V and 3 bases from J, the gap between germline ends came to 20 bases. CDR3 region: CASSPARGVTGDTEAFF. The CDR3 DNA reads TGTGCCAGCTCACCTGCCCGTGGGGTAACAGGTGACACTGAAGCTTTCTTT.

V gene TRBV12-3 or TRBV12-4 combines with J gene TRBJ2-1, with D perhaps TRBD1 (5 bases). This CDR3 has 12 residues. Trimming took off 3 bases at V and 7 bases at J, with 7 bases between the two ends. CDR3 region: CASSFQGNEQFF. The CDR3 DNA sequence: TGTGCCAGCAGTTTCCAGGGAAATGAGCAGTTCTTC.

The rearrangement links TRBV4-3 to TRBJ2-7; D perhaps matches TRBD2 (5 bases). V lost 0 bases and J lost 4, with 10 bases in between. Per the germline V gene, CDR1 is LGHNA and CDR2 is YSLEER. The CDR3 is 14 residues long. CDR3: CASSQDVAKYEQYF. Written as DNA, the CDR3 is TGCGCCAGCAGCCAAGATGTAGCGAAATACGAGCAGTACTTC.

The chain uses TRBV27 and TRBJ1-1; D remains unclear. Germline V gene sequence: CDR1 MNHEY, CDR2 SMNVEV (reference sequence). V was clipped by 4 bases and J by 1 base, with 10 bases between them. CDR3 length equals 14 residues. This CDR3 is CASSYGRENTEAFF. In DNA, the CDR3 is TGTGCCAGCAGTTATGGACGGGAGAACACTGAAGCTTTCTTT.

The chain combines TRBV28 with TRBJ2-3; 7 bases agree with TRBD2. The CDR3 totals 13 residues. The trim removed 6 bases at V and 3 bases at J, leaving 3 bases unmatched. The germline CDR1 and CDR2 sequences are MDHEN and SYDVKM. CDR3 nucleotide sequence: TGTGCCAGCAGCCGGGGAGGGACAGATACGCAGTATTTT. Protein product: CASSRGGTDTQYF.

DNA of the CDR3: TGTGCCAGCAGTGGGGGACTAGCGGGACTTGGCGAGCAGTACTTC. Amino acids: CASSGGLAGLGEQYF. The V call is TRBV28, the J call TRBJ2-7, with 13 bases identical to TRBD2. Germline-derived CDR1 and CDR2 are MDHEN and SYDVKM. CDR3 length equals 15 residues. The ends lost 5 bases at V and 6 bases at J; junction bases unmatched: 7.

The chain joins TRBV9 to TRBJ1-4, with D possibly TRBD1 on 6 matching bases. The V gene lost 0 bases and the J gene lost 4 bases, with 10 bases spanning the gap. CDR3 length equals 15 residues. From germline, CDR1 is SGDLS and CDR2 YYNGEE. CDR3 in amino acids: CASSVGGGVNEKLFF. The DNA of the CDR3 is TGTGCCAGCAGCGTAGGCGGGGGCGTTAATGAAAAACTGTTTTTT.

This rearrangement joins TRBV18 to TRBJ2-7; 8 bases align to TRBD1. The CDR3 runs 16 residues. With 1 base clipped from V and 6 bases from J, the junction kept 11 bases outside the gene matches. CDR1 KGHSH and CDR2 LQKENI come from the germline V gene. DNA for the CDR3: TGTGCCAGCTCACCACGGGTGACAGGGGCTGGTTTCGAGCAGTACTTC. As protein: CASSPRVTGAGFEQYF.

This clone was counted only a few times. J is TRBJ1-4 and V is TRBV4-1; D is possibly TRBD1 (6 bases). CDR1 is MGHRA, CDR2 YSYEKL, per germline. V was pared by 4 bases and J by 2 bases, with 20 bases between. The CDR3 contains 18 residues. CDR3 sequence (DNA): TGCGCCAGCAGCCCACCCGGGACCCTCAGGGGCACTAATGAAAAACTGTTTTTT. It yields the protein CASSPPGTLRGTNEKLFF.

This chain links TRBV10-3 with TRBJ1-1; D might be TRBD1 (6 bases). Germline CDR1 and CDR2: ENHRY and SYGVKD. Trimming stripped 2 bases from V and 10 bases from J, with 23 bases between. The CDR3 has 16 residues. CDR3 in DNA: TGTGCCATCAGTGAGCCCTACCAAACAGGGACCAATGCAGCTTTCTTT. It codes for CAISEPYQTGTNAAFF.

The chain carries TRBV9 and TRBJ2-2; no clear D gene. V lost 4 bases to trimming and J lost 8 bases, with 9 bases between them. This CDR3 comprises 12 residues. CDR1 SGDLS and CDR2 YYNGEE come from the germline V gene. CDR3 sequence: CASSPSPGELFF. In DNA, the CDR3 is TGTGCCAGCAGCCCCAGTCCGGGGGAGCTGTTTTTT.

The chain combines TRBV30 with TRBJ1-1; perhaps TRBD1 as D (6 bases). V was pared by 1 base and J by 3 bases, with 12 bases between. The CDR3 runs 14 residues. Germline CDR1 is GTSNPN and CDR2 is SVGIG (reference sequence). Here the CDR3 reads CAWSDTGLDTEAFF. The CDR3 DNA sequence: TGTGCCTGGAGTGATACAGGGTTAGACACTGAAGCTTTCTTT.